This T cell receptor (beta chain) derives from a study of T cells in Graves' hyperthyroidism and ophthalmopathy. This clonotype came up many times. The CDR3 runs 15 residues. Trimming removed 6 bases at V and 2 bases at J, with 13 bases between. Per germline, CDR1 MNHNS and CDR2 SASEGT. The patients, who ranged from 18 to 65 in age, presented with newly diagnosed hyperthyroidism lasting under 2 months. Pregnant or lactating patients were excluded, as were those with uncontrolled infection or other autoimmune disease. Approximately 9.3 ml of fresh peripheral blood supplied the PBMCs. Amplified TCR beta CDR3 regions came from RNA transcripts. A first-round RT-PCR of the TCR CDR3 used the HTBI primer set. TCRdb re-called the multiplex PCR reads with MiXCR, one entry per CDR3 protein. The table lists 550,000 to 800,000 distinct CDR3 sequences, 15% to 20% of them singletons, with roughly 15% in the top ten.

This sequence originates from a man over 45 with Graves' hyperthyroidism. Sequencing used blood. This chain joins TRBV6-1 and TRBJ1-4; D is unclear. Here the CDR3 DNA reads TGTGCCAGCAGCCCCCCGGGGAGTACTAATGAAAAACTGTTTTTT. Encoded protein: CASSPPGSTNEKLFF.